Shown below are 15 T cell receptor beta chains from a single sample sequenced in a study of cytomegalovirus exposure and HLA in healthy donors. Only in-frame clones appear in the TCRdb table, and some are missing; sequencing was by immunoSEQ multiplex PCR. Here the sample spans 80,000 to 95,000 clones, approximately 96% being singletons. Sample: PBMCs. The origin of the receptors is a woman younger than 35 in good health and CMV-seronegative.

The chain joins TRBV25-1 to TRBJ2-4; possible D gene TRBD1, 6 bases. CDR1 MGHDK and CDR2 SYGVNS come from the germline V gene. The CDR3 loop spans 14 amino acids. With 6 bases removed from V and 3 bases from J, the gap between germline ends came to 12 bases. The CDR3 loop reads CASSSQGHKNIQYF. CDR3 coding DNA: TGTGCCAGCAGCAGCCAGGGGCACAAAAACATTCAGTACTTC. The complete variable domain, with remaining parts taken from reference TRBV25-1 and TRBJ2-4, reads EADIYQTPRYLVIGTGKKITLECSQTMGHDKMYWYQQDPGMELHLIHYSYGVNSTEKGDLSSESTVSRIRTEHFPLTLESARPSHTSQYLCASSSQGHKNIQYFGAGTRLSVL.

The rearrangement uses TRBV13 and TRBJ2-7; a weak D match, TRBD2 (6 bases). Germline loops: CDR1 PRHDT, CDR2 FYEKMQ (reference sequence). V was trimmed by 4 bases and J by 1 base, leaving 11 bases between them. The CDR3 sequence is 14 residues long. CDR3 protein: CASSYKRVSYEQYF. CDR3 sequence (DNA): TGTGCCAGCAGCTACAAGCGGGTTTCCTACGAGCAGTACTTC.

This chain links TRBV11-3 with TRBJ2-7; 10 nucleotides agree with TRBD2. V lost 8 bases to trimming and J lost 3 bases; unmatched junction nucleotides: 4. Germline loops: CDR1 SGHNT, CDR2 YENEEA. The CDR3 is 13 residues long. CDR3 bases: TGTGCCAGCGCAAAGCGGGAGGGCTACGAGCAGTACTTC. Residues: CASAKREGYEQYF.

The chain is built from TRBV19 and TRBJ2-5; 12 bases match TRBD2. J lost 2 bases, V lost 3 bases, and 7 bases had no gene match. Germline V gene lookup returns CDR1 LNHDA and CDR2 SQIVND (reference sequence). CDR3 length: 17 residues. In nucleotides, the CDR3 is TGTGCCAGTAGTATTGGACTAGCGGGATCCATACAAGAGACCCAGTACTTC. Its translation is CASSIGLAGSIQETQYF.

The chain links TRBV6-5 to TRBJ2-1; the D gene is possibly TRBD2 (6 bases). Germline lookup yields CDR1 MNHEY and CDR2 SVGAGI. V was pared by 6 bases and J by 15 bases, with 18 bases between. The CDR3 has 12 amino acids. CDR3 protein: CASSLGGPNGFF. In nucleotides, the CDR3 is TGTGCCAGCAGCCTTGGAGGGCCAAACGGGTTCTTC.

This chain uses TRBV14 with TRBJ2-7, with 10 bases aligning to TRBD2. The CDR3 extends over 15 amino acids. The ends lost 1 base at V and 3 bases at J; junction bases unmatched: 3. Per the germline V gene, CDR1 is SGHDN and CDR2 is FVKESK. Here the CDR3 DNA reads TGTGCCAGCAGCCAAGCGGTAGCGGGAGGCTACGAGCAGTACTTC. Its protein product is CASSQAVAGGYEQYF.

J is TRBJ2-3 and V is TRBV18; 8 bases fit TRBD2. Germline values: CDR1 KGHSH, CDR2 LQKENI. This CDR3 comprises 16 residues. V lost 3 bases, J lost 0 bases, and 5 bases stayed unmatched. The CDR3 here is CASSPVAGPSTDTQYF. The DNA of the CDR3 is TGTGCCAGCTCACCTGTAGCGGGACCTAGCACAGATACGCAGTATTTT.

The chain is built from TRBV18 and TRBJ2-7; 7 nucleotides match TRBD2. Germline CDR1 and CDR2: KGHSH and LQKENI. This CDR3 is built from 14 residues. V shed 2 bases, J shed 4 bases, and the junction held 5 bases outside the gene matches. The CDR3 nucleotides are TGTGCCAGCTCACCAACTAGCGTTGGGTACGAGCAGTACTTC. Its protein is CASSPTSVGYEQYF.

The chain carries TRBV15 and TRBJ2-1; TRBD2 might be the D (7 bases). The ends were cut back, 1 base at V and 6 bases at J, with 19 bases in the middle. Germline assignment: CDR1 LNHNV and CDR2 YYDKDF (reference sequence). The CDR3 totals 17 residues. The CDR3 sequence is CATSRVRRERGVNEQFF. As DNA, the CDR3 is TGTGCCACCAGCAGAGTTCGGCGGGAGAGGGGGGTCAATGAGCAGTTCTTC.

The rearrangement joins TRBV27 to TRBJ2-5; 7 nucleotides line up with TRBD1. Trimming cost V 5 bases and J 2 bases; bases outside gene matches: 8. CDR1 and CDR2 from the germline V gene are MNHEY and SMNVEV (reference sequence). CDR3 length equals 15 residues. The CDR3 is CASSLRVRGQETQYF. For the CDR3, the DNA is TGTGCCAGCAGTCTAAGGGTCAGGGGGCAAGAGACCCAGTACTTC.

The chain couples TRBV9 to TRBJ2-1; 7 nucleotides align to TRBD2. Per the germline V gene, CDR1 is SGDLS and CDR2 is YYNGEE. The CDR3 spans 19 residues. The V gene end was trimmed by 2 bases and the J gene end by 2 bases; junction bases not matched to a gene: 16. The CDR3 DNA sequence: TGTGCCAGCAGCGTTTCATCTAGCGGCCTAATTCCCCCCTACAATGAGCAGTTCTTC. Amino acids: CASSVSSSGLIPPYNEQFF.

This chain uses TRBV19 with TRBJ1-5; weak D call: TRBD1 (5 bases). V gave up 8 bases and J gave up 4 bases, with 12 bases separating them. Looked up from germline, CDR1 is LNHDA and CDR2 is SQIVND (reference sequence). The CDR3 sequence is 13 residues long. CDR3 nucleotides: TGTGCCAGTGGCGGGACGGCAAATCAGCCCCAGCATTTT. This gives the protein CASGGTANQPQHF.

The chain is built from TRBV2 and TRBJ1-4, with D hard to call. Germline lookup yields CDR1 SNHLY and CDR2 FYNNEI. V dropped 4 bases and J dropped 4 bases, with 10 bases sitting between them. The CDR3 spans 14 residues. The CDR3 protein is CASSVGGFNEKLFF. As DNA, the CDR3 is TGTGCCAGCAGTGTTGGAGGATTTAATGAAAAACTGTTTTTT.

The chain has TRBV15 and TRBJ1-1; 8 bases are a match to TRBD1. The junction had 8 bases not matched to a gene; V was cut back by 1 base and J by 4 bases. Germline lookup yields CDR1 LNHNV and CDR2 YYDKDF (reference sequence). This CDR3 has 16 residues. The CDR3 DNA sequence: TGTGCCACCAGCAGAGTTGAAGGCAGGGGGCCCACTGAAGCTTTCTTT. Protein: CATSRVEGRGPTEAFF.

The CDR3, as DNA: TGTGCCAGTAGTCCGACAGGTATTAGCAATCAGCCCCAGCATTTT. Residues: CASSPTGISNQPQHF. This rearrangement joins TRBV19 to TRBJ1-5; possible D gene TRBD1, 6 bases. Germline V gene lookup returns CDR1 LNHDA and CDR2 SQIVND (reference sequence). The CDR3 runs to 15 residues. V was cut by 5 bases and J by 0 bases, with 11 bases left in between. Full variable domain (outside the CDR3, taken from reference TRBV19 and TRBJ1-5): DGGITQSPKYLFRKEGQNVTLSCEQNLNHDAMYWYRQDPGQGLRLIYYSQIVNDFQKGDIAEGYSVSREKKESFPLTVTSAQKNPTAFYLCASSPTGISNQPQHFGDGTRLSIL.